This T cell receptor beta chain comes out of a study of beta chain features in type 1 diabetes. Study findings and constraints: More deletions and fewer insertions at VDJ junctions were seen in type 1 diabetes patients. Patients with Type 1 diabetes showed moderately but significantly shorter TCRB CDR3s in all four CD4+ subsets. PCR may have favored shorter templates equally in patients and controls.

Sequencing targeted expressed TCRB transcripts, as all isolated RNA had been reverse transcribed. Here immunoSEQ multiplex PCR was the method, and the copy in TCRdb shows in-frame clones only, minus some. The repertoire includes about 170,000 clones, 7% to 9% of them detected once, and 0.5% sits in the top ten. CDR1 is ENHRY and CDR2 is SYGVKD in the germline V gene. The CDR3 has 13 amino acids. Trimming left V 3 bases short and J 3 bases short, with 8 bases between. This clone was seen a few times. Its matching antigen is unknown. The V call is TRBV10-3, the J call TRBJ1-1; maybe TRBD1 (5 bases). What was sequenced was central memory CD4+ T cells from blood. The TCR originated in a man between 18 and 35 years old with type 1 diabetes. The CDR3 loop is CAISENRYTEAFF. The CDR3 DNA follows: TGTGCCATCAGTGAAAACAGGTACACTGAAGCTTTCTTT.